A single sample gave rise to the 5 T cell receptor beta chains below, sequenced in a study of blood T cell repertoires in COVID-19 (dated by TCRdb to about 2020). Libraries were prepared through the immunoSEQ multiplex PCR assay. Drawn from immuneACCESS, this table holds only the in-frame rearrangements with V and J called that TCRdb kept. Clones are partly lost; checked studies trace under half to an unresolved V gene and leave the rest unexplained. This sample is represented by 200,000 to 250,000 clones; approximately 83% of them were singletons. About 3.2% of the sample is taken by the ten largest. The sample taken for sequencing was PBMCs or T cells enriched from blood (not recorded which). The receptors come from an older woman who had recovered from COVID-19.

This clone was recorded only once. The chain links TRBV27 to TRBJ1-3; a possible D gene is TRBD1 (5 bases). CDR1 is MNHEY and CDR2 is SMNVEV in the germline V gene (reference sequence). CDR3 size: 15 residues. V dropped 2 bases and J dropped 3 bases, with 11 bases sitting between them. In DNA form, the CDR3 reads TGTGCCAGCAGTTTAAATGGCAGGGTTGGAAACACCATATATTTT. Translating it yields CASSLNGRVGNTIYF.

This chain uses TRBV25-1 with TRBJ2-7, with 9 bases fitting TRBD1. CDR1 and CDR2 (germline): MGHDK, SYGVNS. V trimming: 5 bases; J trimming: 5 bases; junction bases outside the gene matches: 10. This CDR3 has 15 residues. The CDR3 nucleotides read TGTGCCAGCAGTCCCACAGGGGGCGCAGCCCACGAGCAGTACTTC. This translates into CASSPTGGAAHEQYF.

This clone showed up just once. This rearrangement joins TRBV19 to TRBJ2-7, with 10 bases aligning to TRBD2. V was clipped by 6 bases and J by 3 bases; unmatched bases: 2. The CDR3 loop spans 13 amino acids. Germline V gene data show CDR1 as LNHDA and CDR2 as SQIVND (reference sequence). As DNA, the CDR3 is TGTGCCAGTAGGGCTAGCGGGGGCTACGAGCAGTACTTC. Encoded protein: CASRASGGYEQYF.

The chain uses TRBV6-5 and TRBJ1-1; D remains unclear. Germline assignment: CDR1 MNHEY and CDR2 SVGAGI. Trimming removed 2 bases at V and 3 bases at J, with 7 bases between. This CDR3 region has 13 residues. The CDR3 DNA is TGTGCCAGCAGTTACGGGAGGTACACTGAAGCTTTCTTT. Protein product: CASSYGRYTEAFF.

The genes are TRBV5-4 and TRBJ1-1; tentatively, D is TRBD1 (6 bases). Trimming cost V 0 bases and J 10 bases, with 10 bases left between them. The length of the CDR3 is 12 residues. Germline V gene lookup returns CDR1 SGHNT and CDR2 YYREEE (reference sequence). CDR3 sequence (DNA): TGTGCCAGCAGCTTGGGAGGCAGGGGAGCTTTCTTT. Translating gives CASSLGGRGAFF.